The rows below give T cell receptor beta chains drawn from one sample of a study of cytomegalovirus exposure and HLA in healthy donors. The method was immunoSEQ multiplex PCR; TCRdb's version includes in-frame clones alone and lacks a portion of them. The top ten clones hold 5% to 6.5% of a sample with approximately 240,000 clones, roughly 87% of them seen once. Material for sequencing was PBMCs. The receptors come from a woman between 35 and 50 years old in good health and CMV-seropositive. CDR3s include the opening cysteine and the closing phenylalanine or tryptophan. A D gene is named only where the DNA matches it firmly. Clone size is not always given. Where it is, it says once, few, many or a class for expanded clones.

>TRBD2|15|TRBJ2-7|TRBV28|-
TGTGCCAGCAGTCTCTCTAGCGGGAGCTCCTACGAGCAGTACTTC
CASSLSSGSSYEQYF
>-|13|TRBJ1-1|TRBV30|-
TGTGCCTGGAGTGTTGGCGGGAACACTGAAGCTTTCTTT
CAWSVGGNTEAFF
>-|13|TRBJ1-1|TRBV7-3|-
TGTGCCAGCAGCTTAAATCGGGGGACTGAAGCTTTCTTT
CASSLNRGTEAFF
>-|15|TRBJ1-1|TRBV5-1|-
TGCGCCAGTACCTCCGGGGATAGGATGAACACTGAAGCTTTCTTT
CASTSGDRMNTEAFF
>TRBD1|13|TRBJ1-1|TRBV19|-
TGTGCCAGTAGCAGTACAGGGGACACTGAAGCTTTCTTT
CASSSTGDTEAFF
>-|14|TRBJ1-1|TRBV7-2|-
TGTGCCAGCAACCAGAGGTTTGGGTACACTGAAGCTTTCTTT
CASNQRFGYTEAFF
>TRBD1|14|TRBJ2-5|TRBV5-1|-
TGCGCCAGCAGCCCTGCGACAGGGCAAGAGACCCAGTACTTC
CASSPATGQETQYF
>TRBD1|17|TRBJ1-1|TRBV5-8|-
TGTGCCAGCAGCTTCCTAGTCGTGTGGGACAGGAACACTGAAGCTTTCTTT
CASSFLVVWDRNTEAFF
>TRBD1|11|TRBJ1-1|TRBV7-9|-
TGTGCCAGCAGCCAAGGACAGGGGGCTTTCTTT
CASSQGQGAFF
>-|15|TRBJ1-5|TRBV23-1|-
TGCGCCAGCAGTCGCCGACTCCGAGCGGATCAGCCCCAGCATTTT
CASSRRLRADQPQHF
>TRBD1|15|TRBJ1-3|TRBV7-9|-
TGTTCCAGCAGCTCCAGACAGGGGAATGGAAACACCATATATTTT
CSSSSRQGNGNTIYF
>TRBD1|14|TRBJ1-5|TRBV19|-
TGTGCCAGTAGAGTACAGGGGACCAATCAGCCCCAGCATTTT
CASRVQGTNQPQHF
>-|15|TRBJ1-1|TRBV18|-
TGTGCCAGCTCCCCACCAAACCGACAGAACACTGAAGCTTTCTTT
CASSPPNRQNTEAFF
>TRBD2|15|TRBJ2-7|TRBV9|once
TGTGCCAGCAGCGCCCAAGCGGGAAGGTCCTACGAGCAGTACTTC
CASSAQAGRSYEQYF
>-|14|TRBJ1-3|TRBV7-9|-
TGTGCCAGCAGCTTACGGAGCTCTGGAAACACCATATATTTT
CASSLRSSGNTIYF
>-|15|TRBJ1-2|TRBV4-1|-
TGCGCCAGCAGCCCCCAGACACCCACCTCCGGAGGCTACACCTTC
CASSPQTPTSGGYTF
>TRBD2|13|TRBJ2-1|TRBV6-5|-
TGTGCCAGCAGCCTTAGACTAGCGGGTGAGCAGTTCTTC
CASSLRLAGEQFF
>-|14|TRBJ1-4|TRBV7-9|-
TGTGCCAGCAGCTTAAACGGGGTGAATGAAAAACTGTTTTTT
CASSLNGVNEKLFF
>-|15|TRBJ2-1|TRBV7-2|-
TGTGCCAGCAGCCGTAACAGGAATTCCTACAATGAGCAGTTCTTC
CASSRNRNSYNEQFF
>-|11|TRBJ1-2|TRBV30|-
TGTGCCTGGAGTGCGGGGTACGGCTACACCTTC
CAWSAGYGYTF
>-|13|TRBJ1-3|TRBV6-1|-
TGTGCCAGCAGGTCAGGGTCTGGAAACACCATATATTTT
CASRSGSGNTIYF
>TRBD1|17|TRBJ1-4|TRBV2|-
TGTGCCAGCAGCTCGTACTACCGGACAGGGGAGGGTGAAAAACTGTTTTTT
CASSSYYRTGEGEKLFF
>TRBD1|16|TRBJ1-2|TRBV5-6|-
TGTGCCAGCATTCCCGGGACAGGGGGAGCGGACTATGGCTACACCTTC
CASIPGTGGADYGYTF
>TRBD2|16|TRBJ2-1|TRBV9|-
TGTGCCAGCAGCGTAGTAGGCGGGAGTTATTACAATGAGCAGTTCTTC
CASSVVGGSYYNEQFF
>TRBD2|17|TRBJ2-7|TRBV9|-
TGTGCCAGCAGCGGCAACCCACTAGCGGGAGCTTCCTACGAGCAGTACTTC
CASSGNPLAGASYEQYF
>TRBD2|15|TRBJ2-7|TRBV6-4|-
TGTGCCAGCAGTCCTCTAGCGGGGGCCTCCTACGAGCAGTACTTC
CASSPLAGASYEQYF
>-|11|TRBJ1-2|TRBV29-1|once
TGCAGTGTTGACCGGGGGGACGGCTACACCTTC
CSVDRGDGYTF
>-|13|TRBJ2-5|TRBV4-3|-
TGCGCCAGCAGCCAAGAACTAAGGGAGACCCAGTACTTC
CASSQELRETQYF
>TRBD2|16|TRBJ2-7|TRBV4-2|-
TGTGCCAGCAAGGGGACTAGCGGGGGGGCCCCGGGGGAGCAGTACTTC
CASKGTSGGAPGEQYF
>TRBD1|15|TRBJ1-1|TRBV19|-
TGTGCCAGTAGTACAAGGCAGGGGGCAGTTAATGAAGCTTTCTTT
CASSTRQGAVNEAFF